Listed below are T cell receptor beta chains from one sample, sequenced in a study of response to subunit inactivated influenza vaccine. TCRdb used MiXCR to reprocess the RT-PCR reads, holding one entry per CDR3 protein. The table includes approximately 520,000 distinct CDR3 sequences, about 25% detected once. This specimen consisted of CD4+ T cells sorted from PBMCs, obtained less than 6 days after vaccination. The origin of the receptors is a man aged 45-65 years who received an inactivated influenza vaccine. The CDR3 runs from the conserved cysteine through the conserved F or W. D genes are given only for firm matches. For some rows the clone size is stated as once, few or many, or as a class when expanded; others skip it.

>TRBJ2-2|TRBV20-1|few|.
TGCAGTGCTGACCACAGGGAAGGGGGTCGGCGACCCGGGGAGCTGTTTTTT
CSADHREGGRRPGELFF
>TRBJ2-7|TRBV29-1|once|.
TGCAGCGTCACACTAGGCACCTACGAGCAGTACTTC
CSVTLGTYEQYF
>TRBJ2-3|TRBV4-3|.|.
TGCGCCAGCAGCCAAGAGGGGCCAGGCGGTCTTGGTACGCAGTATTTT
CASSQEGPGGLGTQYF
>TRBJ2-7|TRBV7-2|few|.
TGTGCCAGCAGCTTCCCGGGACATACCTACGAGCAGTACTTC
CASSFPGHTYEQYF
>TRBJ2-5|TRBV29-1|.|TRBD2
TGCAGCGTTGCCAGACGACTAGCGGGAGTATCACAAGAGACCCAGTACTTC
CSVARRLAGVSQETQYF
>TRBJ1-1|TRBV7-9|.|.
TGTGCCAGCAGCCCGGACAGCGTTGAAGCTTTCTTT
CASSPDSVEAFF
>TRBJ2-7|TRBV7-9|.|TRBD1
TGTGCCAGCAGCGCAGGGACAGCCCCCTTCTTCAACTTC
CASSAGTAPFFNF
>TRBJ2-7|TRBV7-9|few|.
TGTGCCAGCAGCTTAGGGGGAAAGAGCTCCTACGAGCAGTACTTC
CASSLGGKSSYEQYF
>TRBJ2-7|TRBV20-1|few|TRBD1
TGCAGTGCTCAACTTACGCCGGGACAGGGCGCCTACGAGCAGTACTTC
CSAQLTPGQGAYEQYF
>TRBJ2-5|TRBV29-1|few|.
TGCAGCGTGGCAGTAGAGACCCAGTACTTC
CSVAVETQYF
>TRBJ2-4|TRBV7-2|.|TRBD2
TGTGCCAGCAGCTTAGATGGCGGGAGGGCCAAAAACATTCAGTACTTC
CASSLDGGRAKNIQYF
>TRBJ1-2|TRBV29-1|few|.
TGCAGCGTTGAGATACCGAGGGGCTACACCTTC
CSVEIPRGYTF
>TRBJ2-3|TRBV7-9|few|.
TGTGCCAGCAGCTTAGAGGCGCAGGGACCGTCGCAGTATTTT
CASSLEAQGPSQYF
>TRBJ1-1|TRBV5-1|few|.
TGCGCCAGCAGCCCCCAGGCAAGAGGTCACGCTGAAGCTTTCTTT
CASSPQARGHAEAFF
>TRBJ1-5|TRBV5-5|many|.
TGTGCCAGCAGCGACGACGGTTATAGCAATCAGCCCCAGCATTTT
CASSDDGYSNQPQHF
>TRBJ2-1|TRBV11-2|few|.
TGTGCCAGCAGCACACCGGCCTACTACAAGCGGTTCACCTACAATGAGCAGTTCTTC
CASSTPAYYKRFTYNEQFF
>TRBJ1-5|TRBV7-2|few|.
TGTGCCAGCAGCCAAGGGGTGGCTCAGCCCCAGCATTTT
CASSQGVAQPQHF
>TRBJ1-1|TRBV27|.|.
TGTGCCAGCAGTTGGTCGGGACGGGCGAACACTGAAGCTTTCTTT
CASSWSGRANTEAFF
>TRBJ2-7|TRBV6-1|.|.
TGTGCCAGCAGGGTCGGGACCGTCAGCTCCTACGAGCAGTACTTC
CASRVGTVSSYEQYF
>TRBJ2-7|TRBV12-3/TRBV12-4|few|TRBD1
TGTGCCAGCAGTTGGGACAGCTCCGAGCAGTACTTC
CASSWDSSEQYF
>TRBJ1-5|TRBV20-1|.|TRBD1
TGCAGTGCCCCGAAGGCAGGGGGAAATCAGCCCCAGCATTTT
CSAPKAGGNQPQHF
>TRBJ2-1|TRBV9|few|TRBD1
TGTGCCAGCAGCCCCCACGTGGCAGGGGGCGATGAGCAGTTCTTC
CASSPHVAGGDEQFF
>TRBJ2-7|TRBV20-1|.|TRBD1
TGCAGTGCTAGTCGACAGGGGGCTGACGAGCAGTACTTC
CSASRQGADEQYF
>TRBJ2-5|TRBV10-3|.|.
TGTGCCATCAGTGAGACAGGGCAAGAGACCCAGTACTTC
CAISETGQETQYF
>TRBJ2-5|TRBV5-1|.|TRBD1
TGCGCCAGCAGCTGGCAAACAGGGGTACAAGAGACCCAGTACTTC
CASSWQTGVQETQYF
>TRBJ2-5|TRBV15|.|.
TGTGCCACCAGCTGGGACCCAGAGGGGACCCAGTACTTC
CATSWDPEGTQYF
>TRBJ1-6|TRBV12-3/TRBV12-4|few|TRBD1
TGTGCCAGCAGTTTAATGGCAGGGGGCGATTCACCCCTCCACTTT
CASSLMAGGDSPLHF
>TRBJ2-1|TRBV5-1|.|.
TGCGCCAGCAGCCACGGCAGGAGTGACAATGAGCAGTTCTTC
CASSHGRSDNEQFF
>TRBJ1-1|TRBV19|.|.
TGTGCCAGTAGTCGAGGGGGATCGAACACTGAAGCTTTCTTT
CASSRGGSNTEAFF
>TRBJ2-1|TRBV6-1|.|TRBD2
TGTGCCAGCAGTCCCCGAAGAGCGGGAGATGGAAATGAGCAGTTCTTC
CASSPRRAGDGNEQFF
>TRBJ1-1|TRBV15|few|.
TGTGCCACCAGCAGAGGGGAGCTCCTCCGCACTGAAGCTTTCTTT
CATSRGELLRTEAFF
>TRBJ2-5|TRBV4-1|few|.
TGCGCCAGCAGCCAAGCCGTGGGGGAGACCCAGTACTTC
CASSQAVGETQYF
>TRBJ2-7|TRBV20-1|.|TRBD2
TGCAGTGCCGGGGCGATGGCGGGAGGGCCATCCGAGCAGTACTTC
CSAGAMAGGPSEQYF
>TRBJ2-3|TRBV25-1|.|TRBD1
TGTGCCAGCAGCTGGACAGGGGAATTAACAGATACGCAGTATTTT
CASSWTGELTDTQYF
>TRBJ2-1|TRBV5-1|few|TRBD2
TGCGCCAGCAGCTTGCTCCCAGCGGGGAGTTACAATGAGCAGTTCTTC
CASSLLPAGSYNEQFF
>TRBJ2-7|TRBV10-3|.|.
TGTGCCATCGGACGCGGGAACTACGAGCAGTACTTC
CAIGRGNYEQYF
>TRBJ1-1|TRBV12-3/TRBV12-4|.|.
TGTGCCAGCAGTATCAGAGCTAACACTGAAGCTTTCTTT
CASSIRANTEAFF
>TRBJ1-1|TRBV10-1|once|.
TGCGCCAGCAGTGATTTGGGGCAAAGGGACACTGAAGCTTTCTTT
CASSDLGQRDTEAFF
>TRBJ2-5|TRBV10-3|many|.
TGTGCCATCAGCAGCGAGGGGGGCCAAGAGACCCAGTACTTC
CAISSEGGQETQYF
>TRBJ1-2|TRBV20-1|.|TRBD1
TGCAGTGCGGGACAGGACAACTATGGCTACACCTTC
CSAGQDNYGYTF
>TRBJ2-7|TRBV5-1|few|.
TGCGCCAGCAGCTTGGAGGGGGGTCTCACCTACGAGCAGTACTTC
CASSLEGGLTYEQYF
>TRBJ2-1|TRBV27|.|TRBD2
TGTGCCAGCCGCGATAGCGGGGGGGCCTTCTACAATGAGCAGTTCTTC
CASRDSGGAFYNEQFF
>TRBJ2-2|TRBV14|.|.
TGTGCCAGCAGAAGAGACCTCGGGGAGCTGTTTTTT
CASRRDLGELFF
>TRBJ1-2|TRBV4-2|.|.
TGTGCCAGCAGCCAAGATCTGGGCCGAGACTATGGCTACACCTTC
CASSQDLGRDYGYTF